This TCR beta chain was observed in a study of control samples from healthy donors and cancer patients. Measured with immunoSEQ multiplex PCR; TCRdb has only the in-frame clones, and not every one. There are 150,000 to 200,000 clones in the sample; about nine tenths occur only once, and around 1.5% lies in the top ten. The CDR3 totals 14 residues. Trimming shortened V by 2 bases and J by 2 bases, and 4 bases separated the two germline ends. Germline CDR1 reads SNHLY; CDR2 reads FYNNEI. This TCR came from a woman aged 25 to 39 in good health. What was sequenced was blood. The V and J genes are TRBV2 and TRBJ2-6; no clear D gene. The CDR3 protein is CASSEWAGANVLTF. CDR3 in DNA: TGTGCCAGCAGTGAATGGGCTGGGGCCAACGTCCTGACTTTC.